This TCR beta chain was retrieved from a study of blood T cell repertoires in COVID-19. Study-level information: Acute-phase and convalescent COVID-19 samples originated in the United States, Italy and Spain.

This CDR3 spans 15 amino acids. Per the germline V gene, CDR1 is MNHEY and CDR2 is SVGAGI. V gave up 5 bases and J gave up 1 base, with 14 bases separating them. The table came from immunoSEQ multiplex PCR; TCRdb's copy has only in-frame clones and leaves some out. The sample records roughly 570,000 clones, approximately 91% being singletons. The sequencing input was peripheral blood. This TCR was recovered from a woman aged 45-59 years with COVID-19, enrolled during active disease. This chain connects TRBV6-5 to TRBJ1-2; no definite D call. DNA of the CDR3: TGTGCCAGCAGTCGTCCCAGCGTATATAACTATGGCTACACCTTC. Its translation is CASSRPSVYNYGYTF.